This T cell receptor (beta chain) was captured in a study of cytomegalovirus exposure and HLA in healthy donors. Broader study findings: Earlier analysis yielded a pattern in which most TCR beta V segments were productive about 87% or about 30% of the time. The CMV antigen specificity of three CMV-associated chains was confirmed through in vitro analysis.

The study ran its PCR with 60 Vbeta and 13 Jbeta primers. Libraries were prepared by immunoSEQ multiplex PCR; TCRdb keeps only in-frame clonotypes and omits some of them. Its table records roughly 120,000 clones. Comment on this clone: Its antigen is currently unknown.

V trimming: 6 bases; J trimming: 4 bases; junction bases outside the gene matches: 10. Germline V gene data show CDR1 as MNHNS and CDR2 as SASEGT. The CDR3 is made up of 15 amino acids. Sequencing was done on a sample of PBMCs. The receptor was derived from a man aged 18-30 years in good health and CMV-seronegative. This rearrangement joins TRBV6-1 to TRBJ1-2, with 8 bases that match TRBD1. The CDR3 is CASRATGGVGYGYTF. CDR3 coding DNA: TGTGCCAGCAGAGCTACAGGGGGAGTGGGCTATGGCTACACCTTC.